This paragraph reports one T cell receptor beta chain. Its antigen is unknown. The data are from a study of T cell clusters in autoimmune cytopenias. General observations from the study: TRB repertoire shifts in secondary cytopenia and chronic lymphocytic leukemia mostly reflected lymphoma, not autoimmunity.

One tube held mixed TRB-A and TRB-B primer pools for touch-down PCR. TCRdb re-called the multiplex PCR reads and gives one entry per CDR3 protein, without DNA. The table lists some 7,600 distinct CDR3 sequences. Some 38,000 genome equivalents of blood DNA were amplified for TRB. The germline V gene has CDR1 ENHRY and CDR2 SYGVKD. The CDR3 is made up of 18 amino acids. V is TRBV10-3 and J is TRBJ2-6; TCRdb returns TRBD1, unconfirmable since there is no DNA. The sample comprised peripheral blood. This TCR derives from a human donor with an autoimmune cytopenia or autoimmune hepatitis (not recorded which). CDR3 in amino acids: CAISGSDRAVRGANVLTF.